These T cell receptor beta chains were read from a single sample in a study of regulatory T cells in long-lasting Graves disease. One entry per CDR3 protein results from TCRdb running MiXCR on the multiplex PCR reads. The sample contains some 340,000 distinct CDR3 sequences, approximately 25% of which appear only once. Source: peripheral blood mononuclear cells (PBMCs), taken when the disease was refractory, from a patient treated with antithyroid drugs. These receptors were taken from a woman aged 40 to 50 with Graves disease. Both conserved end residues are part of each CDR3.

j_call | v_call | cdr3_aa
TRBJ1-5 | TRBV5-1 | CASSPGGISNQPQHF
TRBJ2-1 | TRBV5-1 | CASSPWTPLKFF
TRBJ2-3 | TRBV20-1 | CSASPETSGSYTDTQYF
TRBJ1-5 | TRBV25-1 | CASRDDRARYSNQPQHF
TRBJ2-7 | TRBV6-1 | CASRLAVFYEQYF
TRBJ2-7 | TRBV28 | CASSVASGRSVWYEQYF
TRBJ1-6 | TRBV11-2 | CASSSVRNNSPLHF
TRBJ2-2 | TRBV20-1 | CSARPKLAGNTGELFF
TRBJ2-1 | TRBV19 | CASSIGGSSDEQFF
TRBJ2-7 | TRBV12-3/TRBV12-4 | CASSFGGTSGLSYEQYF
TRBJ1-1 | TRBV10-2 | CASSVGGRTEAFF
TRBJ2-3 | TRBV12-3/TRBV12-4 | CASSLALGASVTDTQYF
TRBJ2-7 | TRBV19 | CASGDSFYEQYF
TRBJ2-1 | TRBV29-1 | CSVEGTSGRDDEQFF
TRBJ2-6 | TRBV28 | CASSLDTISGANVLTF
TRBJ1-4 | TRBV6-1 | CASTRKPGHGNEKLFF
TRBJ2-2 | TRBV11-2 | CASSLVPAAGELFF
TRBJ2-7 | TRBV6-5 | CASSYTEQYF
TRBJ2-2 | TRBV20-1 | CSARVVRANTGELFF
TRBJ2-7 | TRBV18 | CASSPIKGLEQYF
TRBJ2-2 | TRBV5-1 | CASSLDGPKAGELFF
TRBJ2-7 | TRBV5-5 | CASSLSTGGGYEQYF
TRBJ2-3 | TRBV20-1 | CSARVGYADTQYF
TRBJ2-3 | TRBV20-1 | CSAKSGLAGGSLGADTQYF